The following is a TCR beta chain sequence with its context. In the source study's methods: Using reference gene primer amplification, nucleated cell counts were estimated. Profiling relied on immunoSEQ multiplex PCR, and the TCRdb table lists in-frame clones only, not all of them. That table is the source of V, J and clone size, and D and trimming were worked out from the DNA. The sample shows approximately 190,000 clones, around 83% of them seen only once. Germline lookup yields CDR1 SGHNT and CDR2 YENEEA. The CDR3 is 14 amino acids. The V end was cut by 5 bases, the J end by 5 bases, with 13 bases between. This sample stems from a study of blood T cell repertoires in COVID-19. Turning to the study itself: The study drew acute and convalescent COVID-19 samples from the United States, Italy and Spain. T cells, B-cell-depleted T cells, or PBMCs supplied cDNA or gDNA.

The specimen sequenced was peripheral blood. The TCR originated in a middle-aged woman with acute or convalescent COVID-19. The chain employs TRBV11-3 and TRBJ2-1; perhaps TRBD2 as D (6 bases). CDR3 DNA: TGTGCCAGCAGCGGCGGGACGCTCGACAATGAGCAGTTCTTC. Protein sequence: CASSGGTLDNEQFF.